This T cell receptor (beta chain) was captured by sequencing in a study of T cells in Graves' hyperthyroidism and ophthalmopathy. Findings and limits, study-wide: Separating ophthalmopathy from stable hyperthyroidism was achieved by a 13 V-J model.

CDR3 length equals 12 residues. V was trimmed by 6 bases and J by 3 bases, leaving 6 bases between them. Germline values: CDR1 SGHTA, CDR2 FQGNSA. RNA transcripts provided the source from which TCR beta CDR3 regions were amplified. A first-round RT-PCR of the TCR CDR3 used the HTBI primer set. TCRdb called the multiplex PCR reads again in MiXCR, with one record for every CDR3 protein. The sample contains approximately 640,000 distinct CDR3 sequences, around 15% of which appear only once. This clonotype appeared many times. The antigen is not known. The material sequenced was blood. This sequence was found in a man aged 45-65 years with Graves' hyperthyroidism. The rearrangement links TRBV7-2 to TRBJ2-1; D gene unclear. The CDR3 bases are TGTGCCAGCAGTCCGAACTACAATGAGCAGTTCTTC. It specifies CASSPNYNEQFF.